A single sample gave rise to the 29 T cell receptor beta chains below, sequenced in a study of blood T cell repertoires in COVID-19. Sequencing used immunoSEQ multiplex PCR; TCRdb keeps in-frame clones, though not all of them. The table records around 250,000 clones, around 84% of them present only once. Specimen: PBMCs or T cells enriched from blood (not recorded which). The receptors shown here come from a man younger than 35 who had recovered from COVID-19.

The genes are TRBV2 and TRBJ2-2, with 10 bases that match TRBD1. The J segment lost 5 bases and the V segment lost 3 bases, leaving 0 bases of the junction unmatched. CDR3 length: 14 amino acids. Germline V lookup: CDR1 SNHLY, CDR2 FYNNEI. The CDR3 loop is CASSEGQGTGELFF. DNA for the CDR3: TGTGCCAGCAGTGAGGGACAGGGGACCGGGGAGCTGTTTTTT. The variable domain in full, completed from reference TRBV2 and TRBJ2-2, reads EPEVTQTPSHQVTQMGQEVILRCVPISNHLYFYWYRQILGQKVEFLVSFYNNEISEKSEIFDDQFSVERPDGSNFTLKIRSTKLEDSAMYFCASSEGQGTGELFFGEGSRLTVL.

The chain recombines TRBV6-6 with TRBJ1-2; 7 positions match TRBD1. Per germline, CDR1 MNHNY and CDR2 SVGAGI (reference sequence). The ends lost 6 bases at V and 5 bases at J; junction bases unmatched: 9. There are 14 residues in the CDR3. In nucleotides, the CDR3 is TGTGCCAGCAGATACACAGGGGTTATTTATGGCTACACCTTC. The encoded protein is CASRYTGVIYGYTF.

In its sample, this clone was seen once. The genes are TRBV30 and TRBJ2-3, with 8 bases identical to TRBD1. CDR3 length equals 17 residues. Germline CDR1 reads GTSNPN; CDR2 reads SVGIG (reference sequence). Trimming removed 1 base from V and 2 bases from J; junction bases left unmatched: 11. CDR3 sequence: CAWSADRQGLNTDTQYF. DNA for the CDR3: TGTGCCTGGAGTGCAGACAGACAGGGGCTAAACACAGATACGCAGTATTTT.

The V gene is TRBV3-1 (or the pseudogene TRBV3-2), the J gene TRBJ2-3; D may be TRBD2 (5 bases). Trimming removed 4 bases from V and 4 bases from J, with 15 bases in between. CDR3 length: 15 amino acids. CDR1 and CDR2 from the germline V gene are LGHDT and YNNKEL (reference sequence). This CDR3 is CASSPETTGADTQYF. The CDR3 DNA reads TGTGCCAGCAGCCCCGAGACCACCGGGGCAGATACGCAGTATTTT.

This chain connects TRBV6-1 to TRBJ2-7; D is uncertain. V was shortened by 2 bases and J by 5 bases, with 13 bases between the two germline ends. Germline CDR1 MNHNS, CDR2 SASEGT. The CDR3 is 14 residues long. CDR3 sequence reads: CASSEPPEVHEQYF. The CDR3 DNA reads TGTGCCAGCAGTGAACCCCCAGAGGTCCACGAGCAGTACTTC.

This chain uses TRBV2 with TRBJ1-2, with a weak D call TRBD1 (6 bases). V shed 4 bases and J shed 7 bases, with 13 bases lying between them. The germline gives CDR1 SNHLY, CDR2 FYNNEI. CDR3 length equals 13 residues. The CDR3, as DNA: TGTGCCAGCAGTGTTCAGGGGATCGGTGGCTACACCTTC. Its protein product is CASSVQGIGGYTF.

The CDR3 bases are TGTGCCAGCAGCTGGGAGGGGGTGAACACTGAAGCTTTCTTT. Translating gives CASSWEGVNTEAFF. The V gene is TRBV5-6, the J gene TRBJ1-1; D is possibly TRBD1 (6 bases). V lost 3 bases to trimming and J lost 0 bases, with 9 bases between them. Germline loops: CDR1 SGHDT, CDR2 YYEEEE. The CDR3 totals 14 residues.

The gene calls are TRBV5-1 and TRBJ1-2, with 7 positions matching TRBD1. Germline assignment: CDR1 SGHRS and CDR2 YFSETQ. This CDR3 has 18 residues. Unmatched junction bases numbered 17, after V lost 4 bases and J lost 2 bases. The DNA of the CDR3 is TGCGCCAGCAGCGGGATTCAACTGACAGGGATCGGAAACTATGGCTACACCTTC. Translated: CASSGIQLTGIGNYGYTF.

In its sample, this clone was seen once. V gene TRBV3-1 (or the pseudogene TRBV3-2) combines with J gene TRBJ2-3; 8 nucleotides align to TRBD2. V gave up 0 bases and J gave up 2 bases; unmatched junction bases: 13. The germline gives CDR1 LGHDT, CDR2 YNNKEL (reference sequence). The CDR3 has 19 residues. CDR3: CASSQDMAGGLTFTDTQYF. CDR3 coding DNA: TGTGCCAGCAGCCAAGATATGGCGGGGGGACTAACATTCACAGATACGCAGTATTTT.

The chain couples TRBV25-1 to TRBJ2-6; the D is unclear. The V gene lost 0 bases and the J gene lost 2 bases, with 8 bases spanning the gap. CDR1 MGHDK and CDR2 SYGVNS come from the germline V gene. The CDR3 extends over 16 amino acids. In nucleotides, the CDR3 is TGTGCCAGCAGTGAATATATCACGGCTGGGGCCAACGTCCTGACTTTC. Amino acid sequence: CASSEYITAGANVLTF.

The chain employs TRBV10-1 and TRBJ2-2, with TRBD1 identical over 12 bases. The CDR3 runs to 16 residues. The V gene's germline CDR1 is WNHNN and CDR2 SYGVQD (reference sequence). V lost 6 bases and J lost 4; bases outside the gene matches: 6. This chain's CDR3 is CASSGGTGGSTGELFF. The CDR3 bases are TGCGCCAGCAGCGGGGGGACAGGGGGCAGCACCGGGGAGCTGTTTTTT.

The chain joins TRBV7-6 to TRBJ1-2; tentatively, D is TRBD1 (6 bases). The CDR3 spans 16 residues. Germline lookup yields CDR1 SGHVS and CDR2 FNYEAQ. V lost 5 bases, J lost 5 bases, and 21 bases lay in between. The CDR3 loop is CASSPGRGDLRYGYTF. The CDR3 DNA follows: TGTGCCAGCAGCCCAGGGAGGGGGGACTTAAGATATGGCTACACCTTC.

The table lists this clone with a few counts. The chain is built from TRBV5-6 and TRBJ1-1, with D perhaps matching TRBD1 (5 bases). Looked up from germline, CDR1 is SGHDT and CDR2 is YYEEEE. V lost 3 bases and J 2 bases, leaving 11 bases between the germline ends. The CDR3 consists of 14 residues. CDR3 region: CASSSPDRNTEAFF. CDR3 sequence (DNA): TGTGCCAGCAGCTCGCCTGACAGAAACACTGAAGCTTTCTTT.

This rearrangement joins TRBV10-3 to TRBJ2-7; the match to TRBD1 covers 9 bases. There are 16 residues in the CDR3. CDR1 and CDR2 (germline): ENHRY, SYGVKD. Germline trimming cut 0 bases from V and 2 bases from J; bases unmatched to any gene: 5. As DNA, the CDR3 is TGTGCCATCAGTGAGTCGGGTACAGGGGGCACCTACGAGCAGTACTTC. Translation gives CAISESGTGGTYEQYF.

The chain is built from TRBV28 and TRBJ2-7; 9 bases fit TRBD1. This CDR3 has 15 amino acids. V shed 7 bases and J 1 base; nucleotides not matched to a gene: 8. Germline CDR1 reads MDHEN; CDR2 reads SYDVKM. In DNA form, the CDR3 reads TGTGCCAGCAATTACCCCGGGACAGGGTCCTACGAGCAGTACTTC. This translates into CASNYPGTGSYEQYF.

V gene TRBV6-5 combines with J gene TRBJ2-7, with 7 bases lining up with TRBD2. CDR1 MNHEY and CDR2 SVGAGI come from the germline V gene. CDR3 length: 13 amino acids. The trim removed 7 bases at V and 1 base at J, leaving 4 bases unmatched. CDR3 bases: TGTGCCAGCAAGGCGGGAGTATCCTACGAGCAGTACTTC. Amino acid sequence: CASKAGVSYEQYF.

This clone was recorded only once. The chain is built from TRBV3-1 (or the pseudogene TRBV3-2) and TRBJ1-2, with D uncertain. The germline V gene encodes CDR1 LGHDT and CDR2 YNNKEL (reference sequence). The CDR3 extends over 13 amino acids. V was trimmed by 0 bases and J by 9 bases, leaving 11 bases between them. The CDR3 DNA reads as TGTGCCAGCAGCCAAGATCGGCGGTGGAGCTACACCTTC. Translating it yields CASSQDRRWSYTF.

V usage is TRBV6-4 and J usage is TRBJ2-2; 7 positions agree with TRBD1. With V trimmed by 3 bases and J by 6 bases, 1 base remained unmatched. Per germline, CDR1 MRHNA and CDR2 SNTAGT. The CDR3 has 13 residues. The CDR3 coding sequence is TGTGCCAGCAGTGAAGGGGGCGCCGGGGAGCTGTTTTTT. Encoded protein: CASSEGGAGELFF.

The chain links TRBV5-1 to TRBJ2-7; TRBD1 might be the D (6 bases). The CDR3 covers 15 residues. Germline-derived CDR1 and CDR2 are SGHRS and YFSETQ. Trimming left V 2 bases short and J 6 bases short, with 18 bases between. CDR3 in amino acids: CASSLERQALSEQYF. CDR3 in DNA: TGCGCCAGCAGCTTAGAGAGACAGGCCTTAAGCGAGCAGTACTTC.

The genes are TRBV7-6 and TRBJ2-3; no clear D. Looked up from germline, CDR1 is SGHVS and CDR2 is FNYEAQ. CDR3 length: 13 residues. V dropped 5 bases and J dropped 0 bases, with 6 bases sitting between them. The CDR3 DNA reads TGTGCCAGCAGCCCCCTCAGCACAGATACGCAGTATTTT. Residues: CASSPLSTDTQYF.

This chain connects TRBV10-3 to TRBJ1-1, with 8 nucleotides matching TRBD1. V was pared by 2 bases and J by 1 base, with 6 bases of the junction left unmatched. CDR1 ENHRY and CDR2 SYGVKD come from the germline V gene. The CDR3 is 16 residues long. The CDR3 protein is CAISETGQARNTEAFF. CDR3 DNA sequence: TGTGCCATCAGTGAGACGGGACAGGCGAGGAACACTGAAGCTTTCTTT.

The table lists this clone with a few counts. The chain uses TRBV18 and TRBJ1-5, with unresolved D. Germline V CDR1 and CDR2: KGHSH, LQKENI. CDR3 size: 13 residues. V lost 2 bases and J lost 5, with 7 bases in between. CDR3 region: CASSPGSDQPQHF. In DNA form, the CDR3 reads TGTGCCAGCTCACCAGGGAGCGATCAGCCCCAGCATTTT. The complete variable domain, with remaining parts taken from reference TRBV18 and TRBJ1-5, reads NAGVMQNPRHLVRRRGQEARLRCSPMKGHSHVYWYRQLPEEGLKFMVYLQKENIIDESGMPKERFSAEFPKEGPSILRIQQVVRGDSAAYFCASSPGSDQPQHFGDGTRLSIL.

The CDR3 here is CASSTAGGYYEQYF. The DNA of the CDR3 is TGTGCCAGCAGCACCGCAGGGGGTTACTACGAGCAGTACTTC. This rearrangement joins TRBV5-6 to TRBJ2-7, with 7 bases identical to TRBD1. Germline lookup yields CDR1 SGHDT and CDR2 YYEEEE. The CDR3 spans 14 residues. The J segment lost 3 bases and the V segment lost 4 bases, leaving 7 bases of the junction unmatched.

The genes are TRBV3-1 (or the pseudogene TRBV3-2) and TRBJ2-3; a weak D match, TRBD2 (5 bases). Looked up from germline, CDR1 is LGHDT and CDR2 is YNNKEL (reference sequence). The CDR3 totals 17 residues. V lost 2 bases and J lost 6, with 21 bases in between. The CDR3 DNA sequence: TGTGCCAGCAGCCAAAAGAGGGCCGGCCCCGGGGTGGATACGCAGTATTTT. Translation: CASSQKRAGPGVDTQYF.

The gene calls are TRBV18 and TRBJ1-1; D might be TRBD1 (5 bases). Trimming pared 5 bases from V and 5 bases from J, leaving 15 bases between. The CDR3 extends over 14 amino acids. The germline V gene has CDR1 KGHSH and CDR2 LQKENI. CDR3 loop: CASSGQGAGTEAFF. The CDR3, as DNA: TGTGCCAGCTCAGGTCAGGGTGCGGGGACTGAAGCTTTCTTT.

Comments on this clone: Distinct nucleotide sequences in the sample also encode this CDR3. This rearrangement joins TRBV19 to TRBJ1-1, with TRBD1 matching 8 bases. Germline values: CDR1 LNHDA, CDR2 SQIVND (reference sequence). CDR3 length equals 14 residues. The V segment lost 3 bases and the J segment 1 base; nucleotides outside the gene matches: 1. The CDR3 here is CASSITGGNTEAFF. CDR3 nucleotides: TGTGCCAGTAGTATCACAGGGGGGAACACTGAAGCTTTCTTT.

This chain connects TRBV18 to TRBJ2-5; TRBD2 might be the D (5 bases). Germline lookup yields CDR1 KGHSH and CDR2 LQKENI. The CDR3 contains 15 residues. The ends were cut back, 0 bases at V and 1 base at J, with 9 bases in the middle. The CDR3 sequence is CASSPPFGVQETQYF. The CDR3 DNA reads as TGTGCCAGCTCACCACCGTTCGGGGTCCAAGAGACCCAGTACTTC.

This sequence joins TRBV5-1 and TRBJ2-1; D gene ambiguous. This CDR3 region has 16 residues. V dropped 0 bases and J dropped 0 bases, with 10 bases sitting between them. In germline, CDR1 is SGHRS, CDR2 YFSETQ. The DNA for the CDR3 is TGCGCCAGCAGCTTGGACTTTGCGAGCTCCTACAATGAGCAGTTCTTC. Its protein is CASSLDFASSYNEQFF.

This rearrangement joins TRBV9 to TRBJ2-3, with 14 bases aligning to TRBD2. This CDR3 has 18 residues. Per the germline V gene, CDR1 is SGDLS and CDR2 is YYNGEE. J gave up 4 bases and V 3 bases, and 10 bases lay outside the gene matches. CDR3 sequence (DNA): TGTGCCAGCAGCGCGCCGACTAGCGGGAGGGCTTTCCCAGATACGCAGTATTTT. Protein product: CASSAPTSGRAFPDTQYF.